These 20 T cell receptor beta chains came from one sample sequenced in a study of graft-versus-host responses after intestinal transplantation. The antigens of these receptors remain unknown. Here immunoSEQ multiplex PCR was the method, and the copy in TCRdb shows in-frame clones only, minus some. This sample has tens of thousands of clones, with about 93% found just once. Sequencing was performed on unstimulated CD8+ T cells sorted from spleen or lymph node cells, taken before transplant. These receptors all stem from a human donor who was the organ donor for an intestinal transplant.

DNA of the CDR3: TGTGCCAGCAGTTTGTCGGGGGCCCCCTCTGGGGCCAACGTCCTGACTTTC. Its protein is CASSLSGAPSGANVLTF. V usage is TRBV28 and J usage is TRBJ2-6; either TRBD1 or TRBD2 may fit D (6 bases each). The germline V gene has CDR1 MDHEN and CDR2 SYDVKM. Trimming stripped 3 bases from V and 0 bases from J, with 12 bases between. This CDR3 spans 17 amino acids.

The V gene is TRBV28, the J gene TRBJ2-1, with D uncertain. Germline V gene data show CDR1 as MDHEN and CDR2 as SYDVKM. This CDR3 is 13 amino acids long. V was cut by 4 bases and J by 5 bases, with 9 bases left in between. The DNA for the CDR3 is TGTGCCAGCAGTTGGGATGTTAACAATGAGCAGTTCTTC. This sequence encodes CASSWDVNNEQFF.

Concerning this clone: The junction and the germline gene differ at one end; a read error may be behind it. The chain carries TRBV4-1 and TRBJ1-4; D possibly corresponds to TRBD1 (5 bases). This CDR3 spans 16 amino acids. The germline gives CDR1 MGHRA, CDR2 YSYEKL. This CDR3 is CASSQGDGPHNEKLFF. The CDR3 bases are TGCGCCAGCAGTCAAGGGGACGGGCCACATAATGAAAAACTGTTTTTT.

The chain recombines TRBV5-1 with TRBJ2-7, with a possible D match to TRBD1 (6 bases). Trimming removed 7 bases at V and 6 bases at J, with 14 bases between. Germline values: CDR1 SGHRS, CDR2 YFSETQ. This CDR3 spans 12 amino acids. The CDR3 region has the DNA TGCGCCAGCCGTCAGGGGAACAGCGAGCAGTACTTC. Protein sequence: CASRQGNSEQYF.

This clone showed up just once. J is TRBJ2-1 and V is TRBV28; TRBD2 agrees at 11 bases. Germline loops: CDR1 MDHEN, CDR2 SYDVKM. After removal of 2 bases from V and 6 bases from J, the junction contained 9 bases not matched to a gene. CDR3 size: 17 residues. For the CDR3, the DNA is TGTGCCAGCAGTTTACGTCTAGCGGGAGGATCAAGCAATGAGCAGTTCTTC. It specifies CASSLRLAGGSSNEQFF. Drawing the rest from reference TRBV28 and TRBJ2-1, the complete variable domain is DVKVTQSSRYLVKRTGEKVFLECVQDMDHENMFWYRQDPGLGLRLIYFSYDVKMKEKGDIPEGYSVSREKKERFSLILESASTNQTSMYLCASSLRLAGGSSNEQFFGPGTRLTVL.

This rearrangement joins TRBV5-4 to TRBJ2-1; D could derive from TRBD1 or TRBD2 (5 bases each). CDR3 size: 15 residues. V lost 2 bases and J lost 3, with 12 bases in between. CDR1 and CDR2 from the germline V gene are SGHNT and YYREEE (reference sequence). CDR3 coding DNA: TGTGCCAGCAGCTTAGGGGAGCGACTCTACAATGAGCAGTTCTTC. It encodes CASSLGERLYNEQFF.

The chain is built from TRBV5-1 and TRBJ2-3, with 10 positions matching TRBD2. J was trimmed by 0 bases and V by 4 bases; bases with no gene match: 5. The CDR3 runs to 16 residues. CDR1 and CDR2 from the germline V gene are SGHRS and YFSETQ. CDR3 loop: CASSPTSGTSTDTQYF. For the CDR3, the DNA is TGCGCCAGCAGCCCTACTAGCGGGACTAGCACAGATACGCAGTATTTT.

With regard to this clone: The conserved phenylalanine or tryptophan is not found at the CDR3 terminus, so this likely reflects a read error. The CDR3 sequence: CASSLKRSGSRSPLHL. The DNA of the CDR3 is TGTGCCAGCAGCTTAAAACGTTCGGGGTCCCGATCACCCCTCCACCTT. This sequence joins TRBV7-6 and TRBJ1-6; the D is unclear. The germline V and J ends were trimmed by 2 bases and 10 bases, with 18 bases remaining between them. The CDR3 totals 16 residues. Looked up from germline, CDR1 is SGHVS and CDR2 is FNYEAQ.

The CDR3, as DNA: TGTGCCAGCAGTTTAACTAGCGGGAGGGCCTACGAGCAGTACTTC. Translated: CASSLTSGRAYEQYF. The chain couples TRBV27 to TRBJ2-7; 13 bases are a match to TRBD2. There are 15 residues in the CDR3. Germline trimming cut 2 bases from V and 2 bases from J; bases unmatched to any gene: 0. Germline-derived CDR1 and CDR2 are MNHEY and SMNVEV (reference sequence).

This chain joins TRBV27 and TRBJ2-7; D uncertain. Looked up from germline, CDR1 is MNHEY and CDR2 is SMNVEV (reference sequence). The CDR3 has 13 amino acids. Trimming took off 4 bases at V and 5 bases at J, with 12 bases between the two ends. CDR3 coding DNA: TGTGCCAGCAGTTCCATCGCTGCTAACGAGCAGTACTTC. This encodes CASSSIAANEQYF.

The V and J genes are TRBV13 and TRBJ2-5; 8 bases map to TRBD1. Looked up from germline, CDR1 is PRHDT and CDR2 is FYEKMQ (reference sequence). The CDR3 extends over 15 amino acids. V was clipped by 2 bases and J by 7 bases; unmatched bases: 9. This CDR3 is CASSLTLQGAGTQYF. As DNA, the CDR3 is TGTGCCAGCAGCTTAACGTTGCAGGGGGCCGGGACCCAGTACTTC.

Turning to this clone: At one end the junction does not follow the germline gene, possibly because of a read error. The sample carries other DNA sequences with the same CDR3. This sequence joins TRBV28 and TRBJ1-5; the D gene is possibly TRBD1 (6 bases). The CDR3 spans 14 residues. CDR1 and CDR2 (germline): MDHEN, SYDVKM. This chain's CDR3 is CASSLNRATQPQHF. Written as DNA, the CDR3 is TGTGCTAGCAGTTTGAACAGGGCCACTCAGCCCCAGCATTTT.

The J gene is TRBJ2-1, the V gene TRBV11-2; 7 positions agree with TRBD1. V was pared by 5 bases and J by 0 bases, with 1 base of the junction left unmatched. Germline-derived CDR1 and CDR2 are SGHAT and FQNNGV. This CDR3 spans 14 amino acids. CDR3 region: CASSGTASYNEQFF. The CDR3, as DNA: TGTGCCAGCAGCGGGACAGCCTCCTACAATGAGCAGTTCTTC. Using reference TRBV11-2 and TRBJ2-1 for the parts outside the CDR3, the full variable domain is EAGVAQSPRYKIIEKRQSVAFWCNPISGHATLYWYQQILGQGPKLLIQFQNNGVVDDSQLPKDRFSAERLKGVDSTLKIQPAKLEDSAVYLCASSGTASYNEQFFGPGTRLTVL.

The chain is built from TRBV7-6 and TRBJ2-2; D gene uncertain. The germline CDR1 and CDR2 sequences are SGHVS and FNYEAQ. CDR3 length: 13 amino acids. Deletions cut 3 bases from V and 4 bases from J, with 6 bases between. The CDR3 DNA sequence: TGTGCCAGCAGCTTGACTGGCACCGGGGAGCTGTTTTTT. It yields the protein CASSLTGTGELFF.

The J gene is TRBJ2-7, the V gene TRBV11-2; weak D call: TRBD1 (6 bases). The CDR3 covers 15 residues. Trimming left V 0 bases short and J 0 bases short, with 9 bases between. CDR1 SGHAT and CDR2 FQNNGV come from the germline V gene. CDR3 sequence: CASSLDQDSSYEQYF. The CDR3 nucleotides read TGTGCCAGCAGCTTAGATCAGGACAGCTCCTACGAGCAGTACTTC.

The rearrangement joins TRBV12-2 to TRBJ2-7; the listed D gene, TRBD2, was not tested against the DNA. TRBV12-2 is described as a pseudogene. The CDR3 has 16 amino acids. Here the CDR3 reads CASRLGPGLGHGEQYF. Here the CDR3 DNA reads TGTGCAAGTCGCTTAGGACCGGGACTAGGTCACGGAGAGCAGTACTTC.

V is TRBV19 and J is TRBJ2-1; no firm D call. Deletions cut 1 base from V and 0 bases from J, with 10 bases between. Per germline, CDR1 LNHDA and CDR2 SQIVND (reference sequence). The CDR3 sequence is 16 residues long. DNA for the CDR3: TGTGCCAGTAGTATAGTTCCAGGTGGCTCCTACAATGAGCAGTTCTTC. It codes for CASSIVPGGSYNEQFF.

V is TRBV27 and J is TRBJ2-5; the D gene could be TRBD1 or TRBD2 (6 bases each). Matching the DNA end better, TRBJ2-7 makes the J call doubtful. This CDR3 has 14 residues. Germline CDR1 MNHEY, CDR2 SMNVEV (reference sequence). The CDR3 here is CASSPGGGPYEQYF. CDR3 in DNA: TGTGCCAGCAGCCCCGGTGGGGGGCCCTACGAGCAGTACTTC.

This chain connects TRBV9 to TRBJ2-5, with a weak D call TRBD2 (5 bases). CDR3 length equals 14 residues. The V and J ends lost 3 bases and 0 bases respectively, with 9 bases between them. CDR1 and CDR2 (germline): SGDLS, YYNGEE. CDR3 bases: TGTGCCAGCAGCGATCCGGGGAACCAAGAGACCCAGTACTTC. Encoded protein: CASSDPGNQETQYF.

The genes are TRBV4-1 and TRBJ2-2; possibly TRBD1 for D (5 bases). From germline, CDR1 is MGHRA and CDR2 YSYEKL. Trimming removed 0 bases at V and 6 bases at J, with 8 bases between. This CDR3 contains 14 residues. The CDR3 loop reads CASSQEQGAGELFF. The CDR3 DNA follows: TGCGCCAGCAGCCAAGAGCAAGGGGCCGGGGAGCTGTTTTTT.